This T cell receptor (beta chain) was sequenced during a study of cytomegalovirus exposure and HLA in healthy donors. Germline values: CDR1 SGHTS, CDR2 YDEGEE. The V end lost 4 bases, the J end lost 2 bases, and 10 bases lay between the germline ends. The CDR3 has 13 residues. Notes on the study in general: Analysis performed later found around 15,000 TCR beta sequences associated with HLA alleles at 0.05 false discovery rate. In a later analysis, a missense DCLRE1C variant was linked to TCR beta V- and J-gene trimming.

Primers for the PCR totalled 60 Vbeta and 13 Jbeta. Measured with immunoSEQ multiplex PCR; TCRdb has only the in-frame clones, and not every one. The data hold approximately 170,000 clones, with roughly 79% observed a single time. As concerns this clone: Its matching antigen is unknown.

The sequenced sample was PBMCs. The chain combines TRBV5-8 with TRBJ2-7; D might be TRBD1 (6 bases). This sequence originates from a woman in her forties in good health and CMV-seronegative. The CDR3 region is CASSPEGAYEQYF. The CDR3 DNA reads as TGTGCCAGCAGCCCCGAGGGGGCCTACGAGCAGTACTTC. Looking up the rest from reference TRBV5-8 and TRBJ2-7 gives the full variable domain: EAGVTQSPTHLIKTRGQQATLRCSPISGHTSVYWYQQALGLGLQFLLWYDEGEERNRGNFPPRFSGRQFPNYSSELNVNALELEDSALYLCASSPEGAYEQYFGPGTRLTVT.